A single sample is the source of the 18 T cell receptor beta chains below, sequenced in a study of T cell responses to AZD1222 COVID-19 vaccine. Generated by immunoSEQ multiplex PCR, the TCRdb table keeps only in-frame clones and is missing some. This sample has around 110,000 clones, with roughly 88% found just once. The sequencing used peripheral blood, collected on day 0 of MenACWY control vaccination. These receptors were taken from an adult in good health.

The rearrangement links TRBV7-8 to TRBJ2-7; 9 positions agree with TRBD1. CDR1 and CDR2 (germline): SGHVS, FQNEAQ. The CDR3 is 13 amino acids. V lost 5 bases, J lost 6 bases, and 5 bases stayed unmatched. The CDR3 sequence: CASSRDRVGEQYF. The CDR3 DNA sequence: TGTGCCAGCAGCCGGGACAGGGTTGGCGAGCAGTACTTC.

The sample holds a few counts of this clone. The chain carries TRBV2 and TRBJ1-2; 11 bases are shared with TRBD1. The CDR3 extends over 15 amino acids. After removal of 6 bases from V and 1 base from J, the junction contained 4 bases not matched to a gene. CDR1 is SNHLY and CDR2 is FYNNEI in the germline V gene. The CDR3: CASRADRGRNYGYTF. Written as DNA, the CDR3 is TGTGCCAGCAGAGCGGACAGGGGGCGTAACTATGGCTACACCTTC.

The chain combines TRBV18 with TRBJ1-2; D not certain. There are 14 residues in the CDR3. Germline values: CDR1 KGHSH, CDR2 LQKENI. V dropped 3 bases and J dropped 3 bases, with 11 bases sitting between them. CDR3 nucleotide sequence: TGTGCCAGCTCACCTGCAAGGTGGGACTATGGCTACACCTTC. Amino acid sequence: CASSPARWDYGYTF.

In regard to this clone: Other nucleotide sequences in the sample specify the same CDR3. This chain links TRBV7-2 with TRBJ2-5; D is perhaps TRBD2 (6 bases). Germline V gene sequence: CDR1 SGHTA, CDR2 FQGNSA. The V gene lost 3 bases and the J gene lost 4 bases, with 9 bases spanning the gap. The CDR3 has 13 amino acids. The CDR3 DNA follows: TGTGCCAGCAGCTTCGGACTAAGAGAGACCCAGTACTTC. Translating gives CASSFGLRETQYF. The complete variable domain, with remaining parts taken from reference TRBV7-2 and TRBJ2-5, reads GAGVSQSPSNKVTEKGKDVELRCDPISGHTALYWYRQSLGQGLEFLIYFQGNSAPDKSGLPSDRFSAERTGGSVSTLTIQRTQQEDSAVYLCASSFGLRETQYFGPGTRLLVL.

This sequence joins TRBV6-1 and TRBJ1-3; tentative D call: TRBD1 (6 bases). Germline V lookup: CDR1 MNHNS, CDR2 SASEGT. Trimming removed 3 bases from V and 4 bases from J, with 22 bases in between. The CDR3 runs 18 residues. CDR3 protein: CASSEAGRGLGRGNTIYF. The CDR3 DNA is TGTGCCAGCAGTGAGGCAGGTCGGGGGCTAGGGCGAGGAAACACCATATATTTT.

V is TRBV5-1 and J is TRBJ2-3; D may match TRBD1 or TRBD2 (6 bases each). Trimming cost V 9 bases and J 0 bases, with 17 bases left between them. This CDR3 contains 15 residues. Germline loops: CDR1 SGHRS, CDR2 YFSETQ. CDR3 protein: CATREGGPSTDTQYF. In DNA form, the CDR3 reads TGCGCCACGAGGGAAGGGGGGCCGAGCACAGATACGCAGTATTTT.

The CDR3 loop reads CASSISLAGGYTGELFF. In DNA form, the CDR3 reads TGTGCCAGTAGTATATCCCTAGCGGGGGGATACACCGGGGAGCTGTTTTTT. The chain couples TRBV19 to TRBJ2-2, with 11 bases that match TRBD2. The CDR3 has 17 residues. V trimming: 2 bases; J trimming: 3 bases; junction bases outside the gene matches: 5. Germline loops: CDR1 LNHDA, CDR2 SQIVND (reference sequence). Drawing the rest from reference TRBV19 and TRBJ2-2, the complete variable domain is DGGITQSPKYLFRKEGQNVTLSCEQNLNHDAMYWYRQDPGQGLRLIYYSQIVNDFQKGDIAEGYSVSREKKESFPLTVTSAQKNPTAFYLCASSISLAGGYTGELFFGEGSRLTVL.

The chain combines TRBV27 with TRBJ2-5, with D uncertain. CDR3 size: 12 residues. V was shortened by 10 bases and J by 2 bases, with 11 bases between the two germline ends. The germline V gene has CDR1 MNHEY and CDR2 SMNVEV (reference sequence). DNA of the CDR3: TGTGCCACCCAAGGGCCACAAGAGACCCAGTACTTC. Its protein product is CATQGPQETQYF.

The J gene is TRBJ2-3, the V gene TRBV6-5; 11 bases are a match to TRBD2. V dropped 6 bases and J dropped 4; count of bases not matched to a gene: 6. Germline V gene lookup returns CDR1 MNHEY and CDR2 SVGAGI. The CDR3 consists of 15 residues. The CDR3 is CASRDSGGAADTQYF. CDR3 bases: TGTGCCAGCAGAGATAGCGGGGGGGCCGCAGATACGCAGTATTTT.

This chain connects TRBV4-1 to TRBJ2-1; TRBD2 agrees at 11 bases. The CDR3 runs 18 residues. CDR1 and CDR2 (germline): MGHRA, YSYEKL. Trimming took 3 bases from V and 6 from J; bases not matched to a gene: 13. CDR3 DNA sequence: TGCGCCAGCAGCCATAAAGGATTAGCGGGGGGGCCGGGCAATGAGCAGTTCTTC. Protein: CASSHKGLAGGPGNEQFF.

CDR3 sequence: CASSLDVGYRVANGYTF. CDR3 sequence (DNA): TGTGCCAGCAGCTTAGACGTCGGTTACAGGGTGGCGAATGGCTACACCTTC. This rearrangement joins TRBV7-2 to TRBJ1-2; weak D call: TRBD1 (6 bases). This CDR3 is 17 amino acids long. From germline, CDR1 is SGHTA and CDR2 FQGNSA. Trimming pared 1 base from V and 6 bases from J, leaving 21 bases between.

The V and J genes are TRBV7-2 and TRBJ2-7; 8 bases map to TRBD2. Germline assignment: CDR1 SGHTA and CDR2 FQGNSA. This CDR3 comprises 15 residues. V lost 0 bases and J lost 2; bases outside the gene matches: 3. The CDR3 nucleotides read TGTGCCAGCAGCTTAGCTAGCGGGGCTCCCTACGAGCAGTACTTC. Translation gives CASSLASGAPYEQYF.

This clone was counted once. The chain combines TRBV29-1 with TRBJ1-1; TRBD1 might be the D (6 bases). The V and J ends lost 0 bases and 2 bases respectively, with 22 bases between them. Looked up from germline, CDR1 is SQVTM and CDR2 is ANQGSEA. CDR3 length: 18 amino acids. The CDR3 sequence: CSVEDPTGTSGPNTEAFF. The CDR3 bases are TGCAGCGTTGAAGACCCCACAGGGACTTCCGGGCCAAACACTGAAGCTTTCTTT.

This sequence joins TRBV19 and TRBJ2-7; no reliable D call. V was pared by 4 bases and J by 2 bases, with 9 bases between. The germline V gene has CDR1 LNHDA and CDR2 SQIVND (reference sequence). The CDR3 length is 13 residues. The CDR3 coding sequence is TGTGCCAGTAGTAACGCCCCCACCTACGAGCAGTACTTC. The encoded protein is CASSNAPTYEQYF.

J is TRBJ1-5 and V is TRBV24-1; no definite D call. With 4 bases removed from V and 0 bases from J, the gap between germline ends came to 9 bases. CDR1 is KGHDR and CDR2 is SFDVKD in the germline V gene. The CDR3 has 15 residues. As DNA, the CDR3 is TGTGCCACCAGTGAAGCGTCGGGTAGCAATCAGCCCCAGCATTTT. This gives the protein CATSEASGSNQPQHF.

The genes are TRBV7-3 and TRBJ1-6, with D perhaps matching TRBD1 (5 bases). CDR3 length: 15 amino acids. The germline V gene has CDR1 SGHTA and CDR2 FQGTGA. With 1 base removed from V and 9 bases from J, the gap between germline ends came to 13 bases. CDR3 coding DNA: TGTGCCAGCAGCTTAAGCGGGGGTCAGGGTTCACCCCTCCACTTT. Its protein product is CASSLSGGQGSPLHF.

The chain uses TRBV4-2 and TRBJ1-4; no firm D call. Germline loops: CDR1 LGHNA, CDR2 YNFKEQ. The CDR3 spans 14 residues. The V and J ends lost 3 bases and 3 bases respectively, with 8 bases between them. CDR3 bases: TGTGCCAGCAGCCAGTATAGGTCTAATGAAAAACTGTTTTTT. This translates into CASSQYRSNEKLFF.

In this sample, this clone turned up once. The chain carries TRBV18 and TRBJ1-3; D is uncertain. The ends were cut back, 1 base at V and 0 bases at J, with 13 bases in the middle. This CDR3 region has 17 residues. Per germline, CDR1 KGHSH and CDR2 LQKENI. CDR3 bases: TGTGCCAGCTCACCACTGGCAGGAGGCAGCTCTGGAAACACCATATATTTT. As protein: CASSPLAGGSSGNTIYF. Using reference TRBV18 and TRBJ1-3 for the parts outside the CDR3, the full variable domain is NAGVMQNPRHLVRRRGQEARLRCSPMKGHSHVYWYRQLPEEGLKFMVYLQKENIIDESGMPKERFSAEFPKEGPSILRIQQVVRGDSAAYFCASSPLAGGSSGNTIYFGEGSWLTVV.